The 16 T cell receptor beta chains below come from one sample, sequenced in a study of Ad26.COV2.S vaccination and SARS-CoV-2 variants. Only in-frame clones appear in the TCRdb table, and some are missing; sequencing was by immunoSEQ multiplex PCR. The sample comprises about 400,000 clones, about 92% of which are singletons, and under 2% rests with the top ten. Documented treatment: around 19 received Ad26.COV2.S at low or high dose, single or two shots; roughly five received placebo; per-sample allocation not given. At day 63 after the first vaccine or placebo injection, samples were drawn. The material was peripheral blood, obtained in a trial of Ad26.COV2.S vaccine versus placebo. These receptors all come from a person between 18 and 59 years old who received the Ad26.COV2.S COVID-19 vaccine or a placebo.

The chain links TRBV9 to TRBJ2-2; D perhaps matches TRBD2 (5 bases). V was shortened by 0 bases and J by 2 bases, with 8 bases between the two germline ends. The CDR3 runs 15 residues. Germline lookup yields CDR1 SGDLS and CDR2 YYNGEE. This CDR3 reads CASSVEGRNTGELFF. The CDR3, as DNA: TGTGCCAGCAGCGTAGAAGGGAGAAACACCGGGGAGCTGTTTTTT.

The V and J genes are TRBV7-8 and TRBJ1-4; 7 nucleotides match TRBD1. This CDR3 region has 15 residues. Trimming cost V 1 base and J 4 bases; bases outside gene matches: 3. Germline loops: CDR1 SGHVS, CDR2 FQNEAQ. The CDR3 spells CASSLEQGSNEKLFF. CDR3 sequence (DNA): TGTGCCAGCAGCTTAGAACAGGGGAGTAATGAAAAACTGTTTTTT.

There are a few counts of this clone. This sequence joins TRBV4-3 and TRBJ2-1; the D call may be TRBD1 or TRBD2 (6 bases each). The CDR3 covers 17 residues. V shed 0 bases and J shed 7 bases, with 19 bases lying between them. The germline gives CDR1 LGHNA, CDR2 YSLEER. The CDR3 DNA reads TGCGCCAGCAGCCAAGATCGCGCAGGGGCCGGGGGAAATGAGCAGTTCTTC. Translated: CASSQDRAGAGGNEQFF.

The V call is TRBV12-5, the J call TRBJ2-1; D gene ambiguous. Trimming removed 1 base at V and 1 base at J, with 11 bases between. This CDR3 is 16 amino acids long. From germline, CDR1 is LGHNT and CDR2 FRNRAP. DNA of the CDR3: TGTGCTAGTGGTTTGGGTACGTTAGGTTCCTACAATGAGCAGTTCTTC. It yields the protein CASGLGTLGSYNEQFF.

The rearrangement uses TRBV7-9 and TRBJ2-1; weak D call: TRBD1 (5 bases). Germline values: CDR1 SEHNR, CDR2 FQNEAQ (reference sequence). This CDR3 spans 14 amino acids. The germline V and J ends were trimmed by 1 base and 7 bases, with 11 bases remaining between them. The CDR3 protein is CASSLDRSRNEQFF. In nucleotides, the CDR3 is TGTGCCAGCAGCTTAGACAGGTCGAGGAATGAGCAGTTCTTC.

The rearrangement joins TRBV29-1 to TRBJ2-7; 9 nucleotides agree with TRBD1. CDR1 and CDR2 from the germline V gene are SQVTM and ANQGSEA. The CDR3 runs to 16 residues. J was trimmed by 0 bases and V by 3 bases; bases with no gene match: 9. CDR3 DNA: TGCAGCGTTGAGGGGGGACCGGGACAGGGCTCCTACGAGCAGTACTTC. It translates to CSVEGGPGQGSYEQYF.

This clone occurred once. J is TRBJ1-2 and V is TRBV5-1; 7 nucleotides align to TRBD1. V dropped 3 bases and J dropped 6; count of bases not matched to a gene: 2. The CDR3 runs to 12 residues. Germline CDR1 reads SGHRS; CDR2 reads YFSETQ. This chain's CDR3 is CASSYTGDGYTF. In DNA, the CDR3 is TGCGCCAGCAGCTACACAGGGGATGGCTACACCTTC. The variable domain in full, completed from reference TRBV5-1 and TRBJ1-2, reads KAGVTQTPRYLIKTRGQQVTLSCSPISGHRSVSWYQQTPGQGLQFLFEYFSETQRNKGNFPGRFSGRQFSNSRSEMNVSTLELGDSALYLCASSYTGDGYTFGSGTRLTVV.

The rearrangement uses TRBV6-2 or TRBV6-3 and TRBJ2-3; tentatively, D is TRBD1 or TRBD2 (6 bases each). CDR3 length: 17 amino acids. V was trimmed by 2 bases and J by 2 bases, leaving 17 bases between them. The germline gives CDR1 MNHEY, CDR2 SVGEGT. The CDR3 DNA is TGTGCCAGCAGTTACGGCACGGTACGGGGGCCCACAGATACGCAGTATTTT. Translated: CASSYGTVRGPTDTQYF.

The V gene is TRBV28, the J gene TRBJ1-2, with TRBD1 matching over 10 bases. CDR3 length equals 15 residues. V gave up 8 bases and J gave up 8 bases; unmatched junction bases: 14. Germline CDR1 reads MDHEN; CDR2 reads SYDVKM. DNA for the CDR3: TGTGCCAGCCAGGGACAGGGGAAGAAGGCGGGAGGCTACACCTTC. Protein sequence: CASQGQGKKAGGYTF.

The CDR3, as DNA: TGTGCCAGCGCAGGGTCAGCGGGCATTCAGTACTTC. Its translation: CASAGSAGIQYF. The chain recombines TRBV12-3 or TRBV12-4 with TRBJ2-4; D possibly corresponds to TRBD2 (6 bases). Trimming took 8 bases from V and 9 from J, leaving 14 bases between them. The CDR3 sequence is 12 residues long.

This chain joins TRBV6-5 and TRBJ2-1; TRBD1 matches at 8 bases. The germline V gene encodes CDR1 MNHEY and CDR2 SVGAGI. CDR3 length: 15 residues. J lost 6 bases, V lost 6 bases, and 10 bases had no gene match. In DNA, the CDR3 is TGTGCCAGCAGAAGCGACAGGGGTAGGGTCAATGAGCAGTTCTTC. It codes for CASRSDRGRVNEQFF.

The chain carries TRBV6-2 or TRBV6-3 and TRBJ1-3; a weak D match, TRBD1 (5 bases). The CDR3 runs to 14 residues. Germline CDR1 and CDR2: MNHEY and SVGEGT. Trimming cost V 6 bases and J 7 bases, with 16 bases left between them. The CDR3 DNA reads TGTGCCAGCAGCACCTGGGGCTCTCAGAACACCATATATTTT. Translated: CASSTWGSQNTIYF.

The table lists this clone with a few counts. The V call is TRBV9, the J call TRBJ1-5; 7 bases agree with TRBD1. Germline CDR1 reads SGDLS; CDR2 reads YYNGEE. Germline trimming cut 0 bases from V and 5 bases from J; bases unmatched to any gene: 11. This CDR3 is 17 amino acids long. The CDR3 loop reads CASSVASVTGVYQPQHF. DNA of the CDR3: TGTGCCAGCAGCGTAGCCTCAGTAACAGGGGTGTATCAGCCCCAGCATTTT. Complete variable domain (other parts from reference TRBV9 and TRBJ1-5): DSGVTQTPKHLITATGQRVTLRCSPRSGDLSVYWYQQSLDQGLQFLIQYYNGEERAKGNILERFSAQQFPDLHSELNLSSLELGDSALYFCASSVASVTGVYQPQHFGDGTRLSIL.

The V call is TRBV18, the J call TRBJ2-3, with 9 bases that match TRBD2. V shed 3 bases, J shed 0 bases, and the junction held 4 bases outside the gene matches. The CDR3 runs to 16 residues. Germline CDR1 reads KGHSH; CDR2 reads LQKENI. CDR3 sequence (DNA): TGTGCCAGCTCACCCCTAGCGGGACAGAGCACAGATACGCAGTATTTT. Protein sequence: CASSPLAGQSTDTQYF.

The rearrangement joins TRBV27 to TRBJ2-7, with 8 nucleotides matching TRBD2. Losses at the gene ends were 4 bases for V and 0 bases for J; bases not matched to a gene: 8. CDR1 is MNHEY and CDR2 is SMNVEV in the germline V gene (reference sequence). This CDR3 region has 16 residues. CDR3 sequence reads: CASSSIAGPYSYEQYF. In nucleotides, the CDR3 is TGTGCCAGCAGTTCTATAGCGGGGCCTTACTCCTACGAGCAGTACTTC.

The chain carries TRBV27 and TRBJ2-7; D perhaps matches TRBD1 (6 bases). Trimming left V 2 bases short and J 3 bases short, with 14 bases between. CDR1 MNHEY and CDR2 SMNVEV come from the germline V gene (reference sequence). The CDR3 has 15 residues. The CDR3 DNA reads as TGTGCCAGCAGTTTACTGGGACAAGGAAGCTACGAGCAGTACTTC. Protein sequence: CASSLLGQGSYEQYF.